This T cell receptor (beta chain) is from a study of cytomegalovirus exposure and HLA in healthy donors. Worth noting for this clone: Its target is unknown.

Each donor was healthy, and each was a bone marrow donor. Points from the study as a whole: A later examination showed that TCR association rates differed by HLA locus, with DRB1 most and HLA-C fewest. In an earlier analysis, about 87% or about 30%: the productive usage of most TCR beta V segments.

In the PCR, 60 Vbeta and 13 Jbeta primers were used. Assay: immunoSEQ multiplex PCR; the TCRdb copy retains only in-frame clones and omits some. In the table there are roughly 100,000 clones, 78% of which are singletons. Germline values: CDR1 LGHNA, CDR2 YSLEER. The V end lost 0 bases, the J end lost 4 bases, and 19 bases lay between the germline ends. The CDR3 is 18 amino acids. This TCR came from a man younger than 45 in good health and CMV-seronegative. The rearrangement uses TRBV4-3 and TRBJ2-1; D gene ambiguous. The material sequenced was PBMCs. This CDR3 is CASSQDLEWLVSYNEQFF. The DNA of the CDR3 is TGCGCCAGCAGCCAAGACTTAGAGTGGCTAGTTAGTTACAATGAGCAGTTCTTC.